The TCR beta chain under discussion was sequenced for a study of post-analysis software for immune sequencing data. In regard to this clonotype: What it binds is not known.

Whole-study results and caveats: Five TRBV segments, including TRBV5-6, TRBV5-1 and TRBV20-1, were more frequent in patients than controls. Significantly decreased normalized Chao1 diversity was recorded for multiple sclerosis patients relative to controls.

The CDR3 length is 16 residues. TCR beta cDNA libraries had unique molecular identifiers. TCRdb redid the calling of the PCR reads with MiXCR, one entry per CDR3 protein. Of roughly 580,000 distinct CDR3 sequences listed, roughly two fifths were seen once; the top ten hold under 2%. The source of this sequence is a girl aged 5-17 years with multiple sclerosis. Material: blood. V gene TRBV21-1 combines with J gene TRBJ2-1. TRBV21-1 is classified as a pseudogene. CDR3 coding DNA: TGTGCCAGCAGCAAAGGCACAAGAAGCTCCTACAATGAGCAGTTCTTC. Residues: CASSKGTRSSYNEQFF.